What follows are 26 T cell receptor beta chains derived from one specimen sequenced in a study of T-cell reconstitution after alpha-beta-depleted transplantation in children. As it was prepared, the TCRbeta library received unique molecular identifiers. TCRdb recomputed calls from the PCR reads with MiXCR, one row per CDR3 protein. The sample carries about 980,000 distinct CDR3 sequences, roughly 31% recorded once. The starting material was PBMCs, mostly from graft donor cells, obtained 360 days after TCRalphabeta/CD19-depleted stem cell transplant. Every receptor here comes from a boy younger than two who had a stem cell transplant for SCID, so the T cells may come from the graft donor.

This clonotype was detected ten times or more. A junction end diverges from the germline sequence, so it may reflect a read error. J is TRBJ1-5 and V is TRBV7-2; D is undetermined. The CDR3 covers 13 residues. The germline V gene has CDR1 SGHTA and CDR2 FQGNSA. The CDR3 reads CASSLTSNQPQHF. CDR3 coding DNA: TGCGCCAGCAGCCTCACAAGCAATCAGCCCCAGCATTTT.

This chain connects TRBV7-8 to TRBJ1-5; D possibly corresponds to TRBD1 (6 bases). From germline, CDR1 is SGHVS and CDR2 FQNEAQ. V gave up 5 bases and J gave up 7 bases, with 12 bases separating them. The CDR3 runs to 13 residues. CDR3 amino acids: CASSRQVGQPQHF. As DNA, the CDR3 is TGTGCCAGCAGCAGACAGGTTGGGCAGCCCCAGCATTTT.

This clonotype was seen more than once but under ten times. This chain uses TRBV6-5 with TRBJ1-6; D might be TRBD1 (6 bases). V dropped 2 bases and J dropped 6 bases, with 17 bases sitting between them. Germline values: CDR1 MNHEY, CDR2 SVGAGI. CDR3 size: 17 residues. The CDR3 loop is CASSYGTLGGRNSPLHF. CDR3 DNA: TGTGCCAGCAGTTACGGAACATTGGGGGGCCGTAATTCACCCCTCCACTTT.

For this clonotype: The missing conserved phenylalanine or tryptophan at the end of this CDR3 makes a read error likely. The CDR3 protein is CASSLVVGTATVNYGYTY. As DNA, the CDR3 is TGTGCCAGCAGCTTAGTGGTGGGGACCGCCACTGTTAACTATGGCTACACCTAC. This chain connects TRBV11-2 to TRBJ1-2; weak D call: TRBD1 (5 bases). Germline loops: CDR1 SGHAT, CDR2 FQNNGV. Trimming pared 1 base from V and 1 base from J, leaving 19 bases between. This CDR3 is 18 amino acids long.

This sequence joins TRBV12-3 or TRBV12-4 and TRBJ1-6, with D hard to call. The CDR3 totals 15 residues. The V end was cut by 6 bases, the J end by 0 bases, with 9 bases between. Here the CDR3 reads CASSQRSSYNSPLHF. The CDR3 bases are TGTGCCAGCAGCCAGAGGAGCTCCTATAATTCACCCCTCCACTTT.

This chain joins TRBV9 and TRBJ2-7, with 8 bases matching TRBD1. The ends lost 0 bases at V and 4 bases at J; junction bases unmatched: 9. Germline V gene lookup returns CDR1 SGDLS and CDR2 YYNGEE. The CDR3 runs 16 residues. CDR3 bases: TGTGCCAGCAGCGTAGGTCATCAGGGGGCGGTTTACGAGCAGTACTTC. It is translated as CASSVGHQGAVYEQYF.

This clonotype was seen only a few times. The chain employs TRBV3-1 and TRBJ2-5; D remains unclear. V lost 4 bases and J 5 bases, leaving 11 bases between the germline ends. Germline V lookup: CDR1 LGHDT, CDR2 YNNKEL (reference sequence). The CDR3 covers 13 residues. The CDR3: CASSRGPPETQYF. The CDR3 coding sequence is TGTGCCAGCAGCCGGGGTCCCCCTGAGACCCAGTACTTC.

This clonotype was picked up a small number of times. The rearrangement joins TRBV18 to TRBJ2-7; possible D gene TRBD1, 6 bases. The CDR3 spans 14 residues. Trimming took 1 base from V and 5 from J, leaving 12 bases between them. From germline, CDR1 is KGHSH and CDR2 LQKENI. The CDR3 coding sequence is TGTGCCAGCTCACCACAACAGGGATACCACGAGCAGTACTTC. As protein: CASSPQQGYHEQYF.

The chain joins TRBV5-1 to TRBJ2-7, with 7 bases aligning to TRBD1. The V and J ends lost 5 bases and 3 bases, in that order; junction bases with no gene match: 8. This CDR3 is built from 14 residues. Germline V lookup: CDR1 SGHRS, CDR2 YFSETQ. The DNA of the CDR3 is TGCGCCAGCAGACATTACAGGGGAGACTACGAGCAGTACTTC. Protein: CASRHYRGDYEQYF.

The chain has TRBV20-1 and TRBJ2-3; D gene uncertain. CDR3 size: 13 residues. The germline CDR1 and CDR2 sequences are DFQATT and SNEGSKA (reference sequence). Trimming pared 4 bases from V and 0 bases from J, leaving 8 bases between. CDR3 DNA: TGCAGTGCTATTAACTGGAGCACAGATACGCAGTATTTT. Protein product: CSAINWSTDTQYF.

The gene calls are TRBV29-1 and TRBJ2-7; 7 nucleotides agree with TRBD2. CDR3 length equals 14 residues. With V trimmed by 4 bases and J by 0 bases, 6 bases remained unmatched. CDR1 and CDR2 (germline): SQVTM, ANQGSEA. The CDR3 sequence: CSVAGGASSYEQYF. Written as DNA, the CDR3 is TGCAGCGTTGCGGGGGGAGCGAGCTCCTACGAGCAGTACTTC.

The chain recombines TRBV5-1 with TRBJ2-3; 10 nucleotides agree with TRBD2. Germline CDR1 and CDR2: SGHRS and YFSETQ. The junction had 12 bases not matched to a gene; V was cut back by 6 bases and J by 5 bases. The CDR3 runs to 16 residues. The CDR3 bases are TGCGCCAGCACCCCCGGGGGGACTAGCGTAGGAGATACGCAGTATTTT. Residues: CASTPGGTSVGDTQYF.

The chain combines TRBV5-1 with TRBJ1-1; D gene uncertain. CDR3 size: 14 residues. Germline CDR1 SGHRS, CDR2 YFSETQ. V was cut by 0 bases and J by 0 bases, with 6 bases left in between. This CDR3 reads CASSLAFVNTEAFF. CDR3 DNA sequence: TGCGCCAGCAGCTTGGCCTTTGTGAACACTGAAGCTTTCTTT.

This clonotype showed up just a few times. The gene calls are TRBV6-1 and TRBJ1-6; 10 bases map to TRBD1. Germline loops: CDR1 MNHNS, CDR2 SASEGT. V trimming: 5 bases; J trimming: 5 bases; junction bases outside the gene matches: 6. The CDR3 is 16 amino acids. CDR3: CASSRRTGGNNSPLHF. DNA for the CDR3: TGTGCCAGCAGTAGGCGGACAGGGGGAAATAATTCACCCCTCCACTTT.

The rearrangement uses TRBV5-1 and TRBJ2-7; TRBD1 agrees at 9 bases. The CDR3 length is 17 residues. Germline V gene sequence: CDR1 SGHRS, CDR2 YFSETQ. Trimming at V came to 0 bases and at J to 5 bases, leaving 12 bases not matched to a gene. CDR3 DNA: TGCGCCAGCAGCTTGGAAGTCGTACAGGGGGCGTCGAACGAGCAGTACTTC. Protein product: CASSLEVVQGASNEQYF. Full variable domain (missing parts from reference TRBV5-1 and TRBJ2-7): KAGVTQTPRYLIKTRGQQVTLSCSPISGHRSVSWYQQTPGQGLQFLFEYFSETQRNKGNFPGRFSGRQFSNSRSEMNVSTLELGDSALYLCASSLEVVQGASNEQYFGPGTRLTVT.

The sample holds many counts of this clonotype. The chain couples TRBV7-9 to TRBJ2-7, with 10 bases identical to TRBD1. CDR3 length: 17 amino acids. Germline CDR1 reads SEHNR; CDR2 reads FQNEAQ (reference sequence). Trimming took 5 bases from V and 2 from J; bases not matched to a gene: 12. CDR3 protein: CASSTDRGYYVPYEQYF. The CDR3, as DNA: TGTGCCAGCAGCACGGACAGGGGGTATTACGTCCCCTACGAGCAGTACTTC.

The sample holds a few counts of this clonotype. CDR3 nucleotide sequence: TGCGCCAGCAGCTTGCCAGGGGCATCAAGGGAATATGGCTACACCTTC. It translates to CASSLPGASREYGYTF. This chain links TRBV5-1 with TRBJ1-2; D perhaps matches TRBD1 (6 bases). Germline V gives CDR1 SGHRS, CDR2 YFSETQ. This CDR3 comprises 16 residues. V lost 1 base, J lost 5 bases, and 18 bases lay in between.

The V and J genes are TRBV15 and TRBJ2-5; 7 bases align to TRBD1. Trimming removed 1 base from V and 1 base from J; junction bases left unmatched: 9. This CDR3 comprises 17 residues. The germline gives CDR1 LNHNV, CDR2 YYDKDF (reference sequence). The DNA of the CDR3 is TGTGCCACCAGCAGAGGGACAGGCGCAAACCTCCAAGAGACCCAGTACTTC. Amino acid sequence: CATSRGTGANLQETQYF.

This clonotype has a single count. The V gene is TRBV25-1, the J gene TRBJ1-2, with D possibly TRBD1 on 5 matching bases. CDR3 length: 18 amino acids. Germline V gives CDR1 MGHDK, CDR2 SYGVNS. The V gene lost 6 bases and the J gene lost 7 bases, with 30 bases spanning the gap. CDR3: CASRGVGDSKVRDGGYTF. The DNA for the CDR3 is TGTGCCAGCAGAGGGGTAGGGGACTCAAAAGTCCGGGACGGTGGCTACACCTTC.

The V gene is TRBV6-2 or TRBV6-3, the J gene TRBJ2-1; 9 bases are a match to TRBD1. The CDR3 extends over 16 amino acids. CDR1 is MNHEY and CDR2 is SVGEGT in the germline V gene. Unmatched junction bases numbered 6, after V lost 2 bases and J lost 4 bases. The DNA of the CDR3 is TGTGCCAGCAGTTACACTCCCGGGACAGGGTACAATGAGCAGTTCTTC. Its protein is CASSYTPGTGYNEQFF.

This chain uses TRBV11-1 with TRBJ2-1; 10 positions match TRBD2. The length of the CDR3 is 21 residues. The V segment lost 5 bases and the J segment 0 bases; nucleotides outside the gene matches: 19. Germline V gene lookup returns CDR1 SGHAT and CDR2 FQDESV (reference sequence). DNA for the CDR3: TGTGCCAGCAGCGCCCAGACGGCCGGACTAGCGGCGTTTAGCTCCTACAATGAGCAGTTCTTC. Amino acids: CASSAQTAGLAAFSSYNEQFF.

The chain joins TRBV6-2 or TRBV6-3 to TRBJ2-1; D unresolved. CDR1 and CDR2 from the germline V gene are MNHEY and SVGEGT. The CDR3 sequence is 15 residues long. The V end was cut by 0 bases, the J end by 7 bases, with 13 bases between. CDR3 sequence (DNA): TGTGCCAGCAGTTACTCGATACAGCGTGGGAATGAGCAGTTCTTC. Protein: CASSYSIQRGNEQFF.

This clonotype was seen only a few times. The chain joins TRBV7-3 to TRBJ2-7; 7 positions agree with TRBD1. J lost 0 bases, V lost 5 bases, and 10 bases had no gene match. Germline values: CDR1 SGHTA, CDR2 FQGTGA. The length of the CDR3 is 16 residues. The CDR3 sequence: CASSPPGDRASYEQYF. The CDR3 DNA reads as TGTGCCAGCAGCCCCCCAGGTGACAGGGCCTCCTACGAGCAGTACTTC.

The CDR3 sequence: CASGIVGLEAFF. CDR3 sequence (DNA): TGTGCCAGCGGAATTGTAGGGCTTGAAGCTTTCTTT. V usage is TRBV28 and J usage is TRBJ1-1; D is undetermined. The germline V gene has CDR1 MDHEN and CDR2 SYDVKM. Trimming removed 8 bases from V and 7 bases from J, with 14 bases in between. The CDR3 covers 12 residues.

This chain joins TRBV27 and TRBJ2-1; 9 nucleotides line up with TRBD2. CDR3 length: 18 residues. Trimming at V came to 1 base and at J to 3 bases, leaving 10 bases not matched to a gene. The germline V gene encodes CDR1 MNHEY and CDR2 SMNVEV (reference sequence). CDR3 bases: TGTGCCAGCAGTTTATTCCTATCGACTAGCGGAATCTACAATGAGCAGTTCTTC. It yields the protein CASSLFLSTSGIYNEQFF.

This clonotype was observed a handful of times. The gene calls are TRBV7-9 and TRBJ1-1; TRBD1 might be the D (6 bases). The CDR3 totals 14 residues. Germline-derived CDR1 and CDR2 are SEHNR and FQNEAQ (reference sequence). The V end lost 3 bases, the J end lost 3 bases, and 11 bases lay between the germline ends. DNA of the CDR3: TGTGCCAGCAGCTTTTCCCAGGGGTACACTGAAGCTTTCTTT. Its translation: CASSFSQGYTEAFF.